Reported below is one TCR beta chain. These data are taken from a study of blood T cell repertoires in COVID-19. Study as a whole: Donors in the United States, Italy and Spain gave samples during acute or convalescent COVID-19. PBMCs, B-cell-depleted T cells, or T cells were the source of the cDNA or gDNA that made up the material.

Methods used by the authors: Scientists estimated how many nucleated cells there were by amplifying reference gene primers. TCRdb's table, derived via immunoSEQ multiplex PCR, lists solely in-frame clones and lacks some. V and J calls and clone size are those listed in that table; D and trimming were worked out from the DNA. The sample yields around 94,000 clones, 70% to 90% seen once. The V segment lost 1 base and the J segment 1 base; nucleotides outside the gene matches: 3. The CDR3 length is 15 residues. Germline assignment: CDR1 SGHTA and CDR2 FQGNSA. This clonotype originated in a man aged 45 to 65 with acute or convalescent COVID-19. The chain is built from TRBV7-2 and TRBJ1-1; 7 bases line up with TRBD1. The sequenced sample was peripheral blood. The CDR3 loop reads CASSLGQGGNTEAFF. The CDR3 DNA follows: TGTGCCAGCAGCTTAGGCCAGGGGGGGAACACTGAAGCTTTCTTT. The whole variable domain, filled in from reference TRBV7-2 and TRBJ1-1, reads GAGVSQSPSNKVTEKGKDVELRCDPISGHTALYWYRQSLGQGLEFLIYFQGNSAPDKSGLPSDRFSAERTGGSVSTLTIQRTQQEDSAVYLCASSLGQGGNTEAFFGQGTRLTVV.